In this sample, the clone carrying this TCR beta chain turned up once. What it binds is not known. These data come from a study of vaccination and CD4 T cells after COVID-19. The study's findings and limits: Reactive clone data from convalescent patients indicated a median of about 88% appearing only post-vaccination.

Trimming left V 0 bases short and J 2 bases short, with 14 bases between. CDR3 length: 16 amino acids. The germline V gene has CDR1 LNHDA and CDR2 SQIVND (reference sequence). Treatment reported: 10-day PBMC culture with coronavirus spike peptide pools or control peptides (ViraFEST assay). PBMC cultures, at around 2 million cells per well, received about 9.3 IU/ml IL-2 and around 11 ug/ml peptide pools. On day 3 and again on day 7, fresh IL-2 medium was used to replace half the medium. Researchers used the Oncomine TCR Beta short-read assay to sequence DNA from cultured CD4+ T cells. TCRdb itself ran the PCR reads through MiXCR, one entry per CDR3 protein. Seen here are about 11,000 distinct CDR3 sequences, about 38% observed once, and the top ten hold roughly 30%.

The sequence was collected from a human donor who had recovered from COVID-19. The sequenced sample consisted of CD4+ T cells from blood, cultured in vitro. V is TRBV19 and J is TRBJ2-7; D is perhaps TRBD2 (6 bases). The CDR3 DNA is TGTGCCAGTAGTATAGAGTTATGGCGGGGCCCCTACGAGCAGTACTTC. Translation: CASSIELWRGPYEQYF.